This TCR beta chain originates from a study of T cells in Graves' hyperthyroidism and ophthalmopathy. This clonotype showed up many times. The CDR3 runs to 12 residues. The V end lost 5 bases, the J end lost 7 bases, and 6 bases lay between the germline ends. Patients with uncontrolled infections, other autoimmune diseases, pregnancy or lactation were excluded. The blood sample dates from first hyperthyroidism diagnosis, preceding any ophthalmopathy symptoms. Researchers took RNA transcripts and amplified the TCR beta CDR3 regions from them. RT-PCR in the first round (using the HTBI primer set) targeted the TCR CDR3. Using its own MiXCR run on the multiplex PCR reads, TCRdb lists one record per CDR3 protein. The table records approximately 720,000 distinct CDR3 sequences, under 20% of them present only once.

The TCR sequence derives from a woman aged 50 to 60 with Graves' hyperthyroidism that later progressed to Graves' ophthalmopathy. The chain links TRBV12-3 or TRBV12-4 to TRBJ1-6; D might be TRBD1 (5 bases). The specimen was blood. The CDR3 sequence: CASSGTNSPLHF. CDR3 nucleotides: TGTGCCAGCAGTGGGACGAATTCACCCCTCCACTTT.